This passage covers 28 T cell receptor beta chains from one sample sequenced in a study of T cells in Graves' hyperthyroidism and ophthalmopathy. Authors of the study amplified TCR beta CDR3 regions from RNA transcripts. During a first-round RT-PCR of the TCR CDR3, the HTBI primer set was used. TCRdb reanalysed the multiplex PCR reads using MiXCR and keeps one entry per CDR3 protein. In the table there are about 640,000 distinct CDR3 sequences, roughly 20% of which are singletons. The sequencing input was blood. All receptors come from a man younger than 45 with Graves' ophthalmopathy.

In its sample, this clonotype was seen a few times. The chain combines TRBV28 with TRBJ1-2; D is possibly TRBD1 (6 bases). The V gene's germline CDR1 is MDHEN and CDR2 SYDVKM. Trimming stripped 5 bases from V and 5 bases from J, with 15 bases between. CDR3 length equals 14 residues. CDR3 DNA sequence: TGTGCCAGCAGTATCGGACCTGGACAGTATGGCTACACCTTC. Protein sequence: CASSIGPGQYGYTF.

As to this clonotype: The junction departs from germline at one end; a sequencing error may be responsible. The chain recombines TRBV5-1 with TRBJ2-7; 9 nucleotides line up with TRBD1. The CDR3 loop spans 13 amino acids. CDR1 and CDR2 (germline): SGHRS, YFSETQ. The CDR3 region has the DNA TGCGCCAGCAGCCCGGGACAGGGCTACGAGCAGTGCTTC. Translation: CASSPGQGYEQCF.

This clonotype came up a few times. CDR3 nucleotide sequence: TGTGCCAGCAGCTTACCTCCTCACAATGAGCAGTTCTTC. Amino acids: CASSLPPHNEQFF. The J gene is TRBJ2-1, the V gene TRBV7-2, with unresolved D. The CDR3 has 13 amino acids. Per germline, CDR1 SGHTA and CDR2 FQGNSA. The V end was cut by 2 bases, the J end by 5 bases, with 7 bases between.

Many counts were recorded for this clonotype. The CDR3 DNA sequence: TGCAGTGCTAGGCGGGACGCTCAAGAGACCCAGTACTTC. This sequence encodes CSARRDAQETQYF. The V call is TRBV20-1, the J call TRBJ2-5, with D perhaps TRBD2 (6 bases). Looked up from germline, CDR1 is DFQATT and CDR2 is SNEGSKA (reference sequence). Deletions cut 3 bases from V and 2 bases from J, with 10 bases between. The CDR3 runs 13 residues.

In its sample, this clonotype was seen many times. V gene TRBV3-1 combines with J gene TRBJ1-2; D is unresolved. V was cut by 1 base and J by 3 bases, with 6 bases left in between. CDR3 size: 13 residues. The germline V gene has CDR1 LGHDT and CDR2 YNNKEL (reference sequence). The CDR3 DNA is TGTGCCAGCAGCCAAGTCACGGACTATGGCTACACCTTC. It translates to CASSQVTDYGYTF.

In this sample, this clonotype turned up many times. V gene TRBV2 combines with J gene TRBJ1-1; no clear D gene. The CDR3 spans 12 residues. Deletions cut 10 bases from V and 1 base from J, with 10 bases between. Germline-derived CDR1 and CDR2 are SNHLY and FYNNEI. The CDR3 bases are TGTGCCAAAAAAAGGACGAACACTGAAGCTTTCTTT. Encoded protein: CAKKRTNTEAFF.

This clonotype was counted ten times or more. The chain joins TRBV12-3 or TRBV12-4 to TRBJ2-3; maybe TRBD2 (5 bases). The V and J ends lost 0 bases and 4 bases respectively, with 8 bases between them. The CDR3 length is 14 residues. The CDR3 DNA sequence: TGTGCCAGCAGTTTAGCGGGAGATGCAGATACGCAGTATTTT. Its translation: CASSLAGDADTQYF.

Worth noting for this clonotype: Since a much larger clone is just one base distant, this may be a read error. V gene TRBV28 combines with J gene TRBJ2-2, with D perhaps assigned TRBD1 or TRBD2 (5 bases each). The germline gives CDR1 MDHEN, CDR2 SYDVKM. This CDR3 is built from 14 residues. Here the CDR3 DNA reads TGTGCCGCCCGGGACCCGCGTTACACCGGGGAGCCGTTTTTT. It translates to CAARDPRYTGEPFF.

The CDR3 DNA is TGTGCCAGCAGTCAAGCGGGAGGGACCAAAAACATTCAGTACTTC. Amino acids: CASSQAGGTKNIQYF. The chain couples TRBV12-3 or TRBV12-4 to TRBJ2-4; 10 bases align to TRBD2. The J segment lost 2 bases and the V segment lost 5 bases, leaving 3 bases of the junction unmatched. This CDR3 is 15 amino acids long.

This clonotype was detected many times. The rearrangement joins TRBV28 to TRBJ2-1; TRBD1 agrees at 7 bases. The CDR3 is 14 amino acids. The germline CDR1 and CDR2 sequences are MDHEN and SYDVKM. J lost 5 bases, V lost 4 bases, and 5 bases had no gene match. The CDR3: CASSSWDSNNEQFF. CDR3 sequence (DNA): TGTGCCAGCAGTTCGTGGGACAGTAACAATGAGCAGTTCTTC.

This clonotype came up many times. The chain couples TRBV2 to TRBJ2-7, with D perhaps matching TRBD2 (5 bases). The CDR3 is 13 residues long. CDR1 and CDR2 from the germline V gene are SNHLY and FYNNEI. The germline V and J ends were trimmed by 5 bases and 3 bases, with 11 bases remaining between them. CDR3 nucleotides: TGTGCCAGCAGTCACCGGACTGTCTACGAGCAGTACTTC. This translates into CASSHRTVYEQYF. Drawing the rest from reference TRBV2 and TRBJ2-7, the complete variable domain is EPEVTQTPSHQVTQMGQEVILRCVPISNHLYFYWYRQILGQKVEFLVSFYNNEISEKSEIFDDQFSVERPDGSNFTLKIRSTKLEDSAMYFCASSHRTVYEQYFGPGTRLTVT.

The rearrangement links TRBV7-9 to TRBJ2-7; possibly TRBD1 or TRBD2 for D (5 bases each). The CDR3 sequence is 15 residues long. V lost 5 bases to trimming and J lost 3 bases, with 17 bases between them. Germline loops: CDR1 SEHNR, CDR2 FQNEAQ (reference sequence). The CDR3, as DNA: TGTGCCAGCAGCACCGGGGCGGGCGTCCGCTACGAGCAGTACTTC. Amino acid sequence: CASSTGAGVRYEQYF.

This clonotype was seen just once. CDR3 region: CASSFSRRYYEQYF. The DNA of the CDR3 is TGTGCCAGCAGTTTCTCTCGCAGGTACTACGAGCAGTACTTC. J is TRBJ2-7 and V is TRBV28; D unclear. The V and J ends lost 3 bases and 3 bases respectively, with 12 bases between them. CDR1 is MDHEN, CDR2 SYDVKM, per germline. The CDR3 runs 14 residues.

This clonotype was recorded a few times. As DNA, the CDR3 is TGCAGTGCTAGAGATCCTCGGGACAGGGGCCCCCCTGGTACGCAGTATTTT. It encodes CSARDPRDRGPPGTQYF. The gene calls are TRBV20-1 and TRBJ2-3; 10 bases align to TRBD1. The CDR3 length is 17 residues. In germline, CDR1 is DFQATT, CDR2 SNEGSKA (reference sequence). V gave up 0 bases and J gave up 8 bases; unmatched junction bases: 14.

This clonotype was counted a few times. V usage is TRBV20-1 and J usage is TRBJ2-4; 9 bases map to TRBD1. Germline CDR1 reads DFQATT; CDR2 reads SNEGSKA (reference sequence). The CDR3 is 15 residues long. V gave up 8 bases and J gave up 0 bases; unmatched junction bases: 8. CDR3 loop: CSSTGGGIAKNIQYF. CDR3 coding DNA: TGCAGTTCGACAGGGGGGGGGATAGCCAAAAACATTCAGTACTTC.

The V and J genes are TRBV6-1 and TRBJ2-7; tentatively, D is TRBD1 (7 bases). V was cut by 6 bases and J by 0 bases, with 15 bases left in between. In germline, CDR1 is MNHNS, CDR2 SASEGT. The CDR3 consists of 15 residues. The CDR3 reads CASRKGGQYSYEQYF. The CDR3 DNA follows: TGTGCCAGCAGGAAGGGGGGACAGTACTCCTACGAGCAGTACTTC.

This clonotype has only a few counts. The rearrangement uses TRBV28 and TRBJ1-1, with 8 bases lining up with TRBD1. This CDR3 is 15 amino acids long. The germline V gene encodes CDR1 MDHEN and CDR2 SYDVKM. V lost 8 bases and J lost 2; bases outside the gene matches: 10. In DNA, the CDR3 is TGTGCCAGCCCAACAGGGGGGAAGATAAACACTGAAGCTTTCTTT. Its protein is CASPTGGKINTEAFF.

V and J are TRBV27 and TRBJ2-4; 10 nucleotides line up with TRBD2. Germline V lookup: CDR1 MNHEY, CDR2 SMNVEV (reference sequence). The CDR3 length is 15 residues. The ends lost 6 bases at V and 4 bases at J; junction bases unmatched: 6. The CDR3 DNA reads TGTGCCAGCAGCTCAGCGGGAGGGTCGAAAAACATTCAGTACTTC. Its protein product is CASSSAGGSKNIQYF.

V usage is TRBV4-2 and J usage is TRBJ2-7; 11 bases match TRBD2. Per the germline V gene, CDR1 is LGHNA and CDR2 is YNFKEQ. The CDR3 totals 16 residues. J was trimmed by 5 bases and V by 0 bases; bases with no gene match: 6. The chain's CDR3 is CASSQEETSGSNEQYF. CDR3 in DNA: TGTGCCAGCAGCCAAGAAGAAACTAGCGGGAGTAACGAGCAGTACTTC.

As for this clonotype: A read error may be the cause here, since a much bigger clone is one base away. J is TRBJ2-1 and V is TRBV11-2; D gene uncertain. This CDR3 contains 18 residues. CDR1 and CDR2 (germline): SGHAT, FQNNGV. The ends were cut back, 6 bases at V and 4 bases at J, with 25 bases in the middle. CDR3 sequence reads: CASSHPSSDGQQYNEQFF. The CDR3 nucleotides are TGTGCCAGCAGTCATCCCTCGTCTGACGGCCAGCAGTACAATGAGCAGTTCTTC. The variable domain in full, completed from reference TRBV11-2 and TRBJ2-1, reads EAGVAQSPRYKIIEKRQSVAFWCNPISGHATLYWYQQILGQGPKLLIQFQNNGVVDDSQLPKDRFSAERLKGVDSTLKIQPAKLEDSAVYLCASSHPSSDGQQYNEQFFGPGTRLTVL.

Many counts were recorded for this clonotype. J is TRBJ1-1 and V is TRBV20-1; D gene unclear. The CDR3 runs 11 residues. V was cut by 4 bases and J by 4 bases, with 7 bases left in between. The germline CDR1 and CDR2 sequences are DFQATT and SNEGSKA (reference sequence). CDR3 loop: CSATLGTEAFF. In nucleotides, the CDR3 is TGCAGTGCTACTCTGGGCACTGAAGCTTTCTTT.

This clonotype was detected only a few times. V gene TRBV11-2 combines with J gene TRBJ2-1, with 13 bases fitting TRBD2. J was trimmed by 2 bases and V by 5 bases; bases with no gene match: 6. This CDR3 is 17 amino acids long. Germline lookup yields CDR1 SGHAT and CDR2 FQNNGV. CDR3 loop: CASSRRTSGSAYNEQFF. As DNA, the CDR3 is TGTGCCAGCAGCAGGAGGACTAGCGGGAGTGCCTACAATGAGCAGTTCTTC.

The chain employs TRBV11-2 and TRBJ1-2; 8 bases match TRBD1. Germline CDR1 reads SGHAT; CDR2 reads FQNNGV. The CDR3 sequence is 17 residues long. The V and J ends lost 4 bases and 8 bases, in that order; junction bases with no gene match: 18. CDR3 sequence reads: CASSSYLIRDRTEGYTF. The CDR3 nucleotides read TGTGCCAGCAGCTCCTATCTGATTCGGGACAGGACGGAGGGCTACACCTTC.

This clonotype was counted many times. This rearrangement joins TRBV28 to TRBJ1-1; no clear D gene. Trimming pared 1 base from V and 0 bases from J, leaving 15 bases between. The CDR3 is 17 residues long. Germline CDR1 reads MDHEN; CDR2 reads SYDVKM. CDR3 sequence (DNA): TGTGCCAGCAGTTTATCTGGGAGGGTATTTATGAACACTGAAGCTTTCTTT. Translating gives CASSLSGRVFMNTEAFF.

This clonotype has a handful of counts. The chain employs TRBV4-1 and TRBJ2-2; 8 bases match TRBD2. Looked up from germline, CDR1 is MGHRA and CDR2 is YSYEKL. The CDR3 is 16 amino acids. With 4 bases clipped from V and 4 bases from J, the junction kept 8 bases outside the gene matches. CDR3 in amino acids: CASSPHPGRVTGELFF. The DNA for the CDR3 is TGCGCCAGCAGCCCCCACCCCGGGAGGGTCACCGGGGAGCTGTTTTTT.

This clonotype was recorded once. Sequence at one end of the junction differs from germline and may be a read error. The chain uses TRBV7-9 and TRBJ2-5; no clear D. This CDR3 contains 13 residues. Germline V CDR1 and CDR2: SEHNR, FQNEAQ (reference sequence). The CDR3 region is CANSLGLGETQYF. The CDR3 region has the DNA TGTGCCAACAGCTTAGGTCTGGGAGAGACCCAGTACTTC. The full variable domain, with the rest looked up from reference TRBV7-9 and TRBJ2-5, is DTGVSQNPRHKITKRGQNVTFRCDPISEHNRLYWYRQTLGQGPEFLTYFQNEAQLEKSRLLSDRFSAERPKGSFSTLEIQRTEQGDSAMYLCANSLGLGETQYFGPGTRLLVL.

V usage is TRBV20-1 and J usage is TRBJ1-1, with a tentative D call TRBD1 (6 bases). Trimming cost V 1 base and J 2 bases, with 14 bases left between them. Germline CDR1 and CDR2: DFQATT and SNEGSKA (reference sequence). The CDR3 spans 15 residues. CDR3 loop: CSARAVGGGNTEAFF. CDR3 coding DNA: TGCAGTGCTAGAGCCGTTGGGGGGGGCAACACTGAAGCTTTCTTT.

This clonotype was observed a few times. CDR3 amino acids: CASSTRLAGEGEQYF. Written as DNA, the CDR3 is TGTGCCAGCAGTACGAGACTAGCGGGAGAAGGCGAGCAGTACTTC. This chain uses TRBV12-3 or TRBV12-4 with TRBJ2-7; 12 bases fit TRBD2. V was pared by 5 bases and J by 6 bases, with 8 bases of the junction left unmatched. This CDR3 has 15 amino acids.